The next 10 T cell receptor beta chains were all read from a single sample in a study of cytomegalovirus exposure and HLA in healthy donors listed by TCRdb under 2017. Preparation of the library involved the immunoSEQ multiplex PCR assay. For the multiplex PCR, a mixture combining 60 forward primers for TCR Vbeta segments and 13 reverse primers for TCR Jbeta segments was used. TCRdb's version of the immuneACCESS table is confined to in-frame rearrangements and falls short of the full clone set. An unresolved V gene accounts for under half of the shortfall where checked; the remainder is of unknown origin. The table for this sample lists 100,000 or so clones; about 75% of them were counted only once. The ten largest make up 10% to 15% of the sample. Sequencing input: PBMCs. The receptors derive from a woman between 40 and 50 years old in good health and CMV-seropositive.

The J gene is TRBJ1-2, the V gene TRBV2, with D tentatively TRBD1 (5 bases). CDR1 is SNHLY and CDR2 is FYNNEI in the germline V gene. This CDR3 contains 13 residues. Trimming left V 6 bases short and J 2 bases short, with 10 bases between. CDR3 sequence reads: CASSDTGNYGYTF. CDR3 nucleotides: TGTGCCAGCAGCGACACAGGAAACTATGGCTACACCTTC.

The chain carries TRBV4-2 and TRBJ1-4; D gene uncertain. The germline CDR1 and CDR2 sequences are LGHNA and YNFKEQ. Trimming took off 3 bases at V and 5 bases at J, with 19 bases between the two ends. This CDR3 is 17 amino acids long. The CDR3 nucleotides are TGTGCCAGCAGCCAGGTGCCCTTTGGAGGAACAAATGAAAAACTGTTTTTT. This sequence encodes CASSQVPFGGTNEKLFF.

The chain joins TRBV4-1 to TRBJ1-1; no clear D gene. There are 16 residues in the CDR3. Germline values: CDR1 MGHRA, CDR2 YSYEKL. The V end lost 1 base, the J end lost 3 bases, and 15 bases lay between the germline ends. The CDR3 sequence: CASSQGNLRRDTEAFF. CDR3 DNA: TGCGCCAGCAGCCAAGGGAATCTTCGGAGGGACACTGAAGCTTTCTTT.

This clone was picked up one time. The chain joins TRBV11-2 to TRBJ1-2; perhaps TRBD1 as D (6 bases). Trimming stripped 5 bases from V and 3 bases from J, with 13 bases between. The CDR3 extends over 14 amino acids. CDR1 is SGHAT, CDR2 FQNNGV, per germline. CDR3 in DNA: TGTGCCAGCAGCCCGCTTGGGGGCGACTATGGCTACACCTTC. It codes for CASSPLGGDYGYTF.

Here the CDR3 DNA reads TGTGCCAGCAGATCCTCCGGGACAGACTCCTACGAGCAGTACTTC. This sequence encodes CASRSSGTDSYEQYF. This chain uses TRBV6-5 with TRBJ2-7; 7 bases match TRBD1. Germline CDR1 and CDR2: MNHEY and SVGAGI. This CDR3 contains 15 residues. Germline trimming cut 6 bases from V and 0 bases from J; bases unmatched to any gene: 8.

The J gene is TRBJ2-6, the V gene TRBV5-1; weak D call: TRBD2 (5 bases). The CDR3 runs 14 residues. Trimming left V 7 bases short and J 4 bases short, with 12 bases between. CDR1 is SGHRS, CDR2 YFSETQ, per germline. This CDR3 is CASAPGSGANVLTF. CDR3 nucleotides: TGCGCCAGCGCTCCGGGGTCCGGGGCCAACGTCCTGACTTTC. The whole variable domain, remainder taken from reference TRBV5-1 and TRBJ2-6, is KAGVTQTPRYLIKTRGQQVTLSCSPISGHRSVSWYQQTPGQGLQFLFEYFSETQRNKGNFPGRFSGRQFSNSRSEMNVSTLELGDSALYLCASAPGSGANVLTFGAGSRLTVL.

The V gene is TRBV7-9, the J gene TRBJ1-2; 7 bases agree with TRBD1. Germline V gene sequence: CDR1 SEHNR, CDR2 FQNEAQ (reference sequence). The trim removed 6 bases at V and 8 bases at J, leaving 9 bases unmatched. The CDR3 consists of 13 residues. The CDR3 bases are TGTGCCAGCAGTTACAGGGGTAATGAAGGCTACACCTTC. Protein product: CASSYRGNEGYTF.

V usage is TRBV5-4 and J usage is TRBJ1-1, with TRBD1 matching 8 bases. The germline CDR1 and CDR2 sequences are SGHNT and YYREEE (reference sequence). Losses at the gene ends were 4 bases for V and 1 base for J; bases not matched to a gene: 6. The CDR3 covers 15 residues. The CDR3 DNA is TGTGCCAGCAGCCCAAGGGACAGGAGGAACACTGAAGCTTTCTTT. Its translation is CASSPRDRRNTEAFF.

This chain uses TRBV7-3 with TRBJ2-5; 10 positions match TRBD2. The CDR3 spans 15 residues. The V gene end was trimmed by 4 bases and the J gene end by 2 bases; junction bases not matched to a gene: 4. CDR1 is SGHTA, CDR2 FQGTGA, per germline. This CDR3 is CASSSTSGAQETQYF. In nucleotides, the CDR3 is TGTGCCAGCAGCTCTACTAGCGGGGCACAAGAGACCCAGTACTTC.

The chain links TRBV6-6 to TRBJ2-5; 14 bases fit TRBD2. CDR3 size: 15 residues. The trim removed 6 bases at V and 5 bases at J, leaving 5 bases unmatched. Germline loops: CDR1 MNHNY, CDR2 SVGAGI (reference sequence). CDR3 bases: TGTGCCAGCAGCCGAGGACTAGCGGGGGGCGAGACCCAGTACTTC. It is translated as CASSRGLAGGETQYF.